The 15 T cell receptor beta chains below were found in one sample sequenced in a study of blood T cell repertoires in COVID-19. Clones were sequenced by immunoSEQ multiplex PCR, and TCRdb holds only the in-frame ones, with some missing. The sample lists 150,000 or so clones, 85% occurring once. The source material was peripheral blood. These receptors all come from a human donor with acute or convalescent COVID-19. The donor label of this sample is uncertain.

The J gene is TRBJ2-5, the V gene TRBV4-2, with 12 bases matching TRBD2. CDR1 and CDR2 from the germline V gene are LGHNA and YNFKEQ. This CDR3 has 17 residues. V trimming: 1 base; J trimming: 1 base; junction bases outside the gene matches: 4. The CDR3 spells CASSQGMTSGGQETQYF. The DNA of the CDR3 is TGTGCCAGCAGCCAAGGGATGACTAGCGGGGGCCAAGAGACCCAGTACTTC.

The genes are TRBV28 and TRBJ2-1, with 8 bases matching TRBD2. Germline trimming cut 3 bases from V and 4 bases from J; bases unmatched to any gene: 14. The CDR3 covers 18 residues. Looked up from germline, CDR1 is MDHEN and CDR2 is SYDVKM. The DNA of the CDR3 is TGTGCCAGCAGTTTGGGTGCGGGGGGCAGTGGAGTATACAATGAGCAGTTCTTC. This translates into CASSLGAGGSGVYNEQFF.

V gene TRBV7-2 combines with J gene TRBJ1-3, with 10 bases matching TRBD1. V lost 7 bases, J lost 2 bases, and 5 bases stayed unmatched. The CDR3 is 15 residues long. CDR1 and CDR2 (germline): SGHTA, FQGNSA. The CDR3 DNA follows: TGTGCCAGCAACCCGACAGGGGGCCCTGGAAACACCATATATTTT. Residues: CASNPTGGPGNTIYF.

This chain uses TRBV5-1 with TRBJ1-3; TRBD1 agrees at 8 bases. This CDR3 is built from 16 residues. The ends lost 2 bases at V and 4 bases at J; junction bases unmatched: 8. CDR1 and CDR2 (germline): SGHRS, YFSETQ. The CDR3 coding sequence is TGCGCCAGCAGCTTACAGGGGGGTAGTACCGGAAACACCATATATTTT. Protein product: CASSLQGGSTGNTIYF.

J is TRBJ2-2 and V is TRBV15, with 7 bases matching TRBD1. This CDR3 comprises 17 residues. The V gene's germline CDR1 is LNHNV and CDR2 YYDKDF (reference sequence). V lost 0 bases to trimming and J lost 7 bases; unmatched junction nucleotides: 11. In DNA, the CDR3 is TGTGCCACCAGCAGAGATGCCGGACAGGCAAGGAACGGGGAGCTGTTTTTT. The encoded protein is CATSRDAGQARNGELFF.

The chain uses TRBV5-4 and TRBJ1-2, with TRBD1 matching 9 bases. Trimming cost V 0 bases and J 4 bases; bases outside gene matches: 7. Germline V lookup: CDR1 SGHNT, CDR2 YYREEE (reference sequence). The CDR3 extends over 16 amino acids. This CDR3 reads CASSLAPTGGPYGYTF. The CDR3 region has the DNA TGTGCCAGCAGCTTGGCCCCCACAGGGGGCCCCTATGGCTACACCTTC.

The J gene is TRBJ2-3, the V gene TRBV11-2, with 12 bases aligning to TRBD2. With V trimmed by 4 bases and J by 14 bases, 7 bases remained unmatched. Germline V gene data show CDR1 as SGHAT and CDR2 as FQNNGV. The length of the CDR3 is 13 residues. CDR3 loop: CASSSTSGGTMYF. The CDR3 region has the DNA TGTGCCAGCAGCTCCACTAGCGGGGGGACGATGTATTTT.

The J gene is TRBJ1-5, the V gene TRBV7-9, with a tentative D call TRBD1 (5 bases). The length of the CDR3 is 16 residues. V lost 0 bases and J lost 2, with 11 bases in between. CDR1 and CDR2 (germline): SEHNR, FQNEAQ (reference sequence). DNA for the CDR3: TGTGCCAGCAGCTTAGCGAAGGGGAACGGCAATCAGCCCCAGCATTTT. This codes for CASSLAKGNGNQPQHF.

Note on this clone: This sample includes further DNA sequences coding for the same CDR3. This chain connects TRBV29-1 to TRBJ1-2; 9 nucleotides agree with TRBD1. The CDR3 extends over 13 amino acids. Germline trimming cut 6 bases from V and 5 bases from J; bases unmatched to any gene: 7. The germline V gene encodes CDR1 SQVTM and CDR2 ANQGSEA. The CDR3 bases are TGCAGCGTGGAGGACAGGGGTGGATATGGCTACACCTTC. Its translation is CSVEDRGGYGYTF.

J is TRBJ2-1 and V is TRBV4-3; 9 bases are a match to TRBD1. Per germline, CDR1 LGHNA and CDR2 YSLEER. The CDR3 is 17 amino acids. The junction had 10 bases not matched to a gene; V was cut back by 0 bases and J by 7 bases. CDR3: CASSQDLTGGARNEQFF. CDR3 sequence (DNA): TGCGCCAGCAGCCAAGATCTAACAGGGGGCGCGAGGAATGAGCAGTTCTTC.

The chain combines TRBV5-6 with TRBJ2-2; 11 positions match TRBD1. The V gene's germline CDR1 is SGHDT and CDR2 YYEEEE. The CDR3 consists of 16 residues. J gave up 6 bases and V 6 bases, and 10 bases lay outside the gene matches. The DNA for the CDR3 is TGTGCCAGCATCAACTTGGGACAGGGGGTCGCCGGGGAGCTGTTTTTT. It yields the protein CASINLGQGVAGELFF.

The CDR3 DNA sequence: TGTGCCAGCAGCCCTCGGGGGATGACTAGCGGGGGAGATACGCAGTATTTT. It is translated as CASSPRGMTSGGDTQYF. The rearrangement joins TRBV4-2 to TRBJ2-3; TRBD2 matches at 12 bases. From germline, CDR1 is LGHNA and CDR2 YNFKEQ. This CDR3 has 17 residues. V lost 4 bases and J lost 5; bases outside the gene matches: 10.

CDR3 in amino acids: CASSLQGFGGTEAFF. CDR3 nucleotides: TGTGCCAGCAGCCTGCAGGGATTCGGCGGCACTGAAGCTTTCTTT. The chain has TRBV3-1 (or the pseudogene TRBV3-2) and TRBJ1-1; D is perhaps TRBD1 (5 bases). CDR3 length equals 15 residues. The V end was cut by 4 bases, the J end by 4 bases, with 16 bases between. Germline V gene sequence: CDR1 LGHDT, CDR2 YNNKEL (reference sequence).

The gene calls are TRBV7-8 and TRBJ2-1; TRBD2 matches 9 bases. With 5 bases clipped from V and 3 bases from J, the junction kept 8 bases outside the gene matches. This CDR3 is 16 amino acids long. The germline V gene encodes CDR1 SGHVS and CDR2 FQNEAQ. Written as DNA, the CDR3 is TGTGCCAGCAGCCCTCAGACTAGCGGTGGCTACAATGAGCAGTTCTTC. Translating it yields CASSPQTSGGYNEQFF.

The chain carries TRBV5-1 and TRBJ1-1; a possible D gene is TRBD1 (5 bases). There are 13 residues in the CDR3. Germline V gene lookup returns CDR1 SGHRS and CDR2 YFSETQ. Trimming removed 2 bases from V and 1 base from J, with 6 bases in between. CDR3 nucleotide sequence: TGCGCCAGCAGCTTTACAGGGAACACTGAAGCTTTCTTT. This encodes CASSFTGNTEAFF.